This T cell receptor (beta chain) is drawn from a study of vaccination and CD4 T cells after COVID-19. The wider study: Convalescent participants consisted of six males and four females, two being Hispanic. Overlapping peptides of the spike proteins of SARS-CoV-2, HCoV-NL63, HCoV-OC43 and HCoV-229E were used for cell stimulation.

The Oncomine TCR Beta short-read assay was applied to DNA of cultured CD4+ T cells. MiXCR, run by TCRdb on the PCR reads, gives a single entry per CDR3 protein. The sample lists about 19,000 distinct CDR3 sequences, 45% to 60% occurring once. With regard to this clonotype: Its antigen is not identified.

Treatment indicated: approximately 10-day PBMC culture with coronavirus spike peptide pools or control peptides (ViraFEST assay). Peptide pools at around 10 ug/ml, together with roughly 10 IU/ml IL-2, were added to cultures of around 2.2 million PBMCs per well. This TCR derives from a human donor who had recovered from COVID-19. This specimen was CD4+ T cells from blood, cultured in vitro, taken after SARS-CoV-2 vaccination.

CDR3 coding DNA: TGTGCCAGCAGTCCCCTTGGGGGGGGATATGAAGCTTTCTTT. Translation gives CASSPLGGGYEAFF. The V call is TRBV6-1, the J call TRBJ1-1; TRBD1 might be the D (5 bases). There are 14 residues in the CDR3. Trimming pared 5 bases from V and 7 bases from J, leaving 17 bases between. Germline CDR1 and CDR2: MNHNS and SASEGT.